The rows below give T cell receptor beta chains drawn from one sample of a study of blood T cell repertoires in COVID-19. Libraries were prepared by immunoSEQ multiplex PCR; TCRdb keeps only in-frame clonotypes and omits some of them. Of roughly 160,000 clones in the sample, around four fifths were seen once. The sample taken for sequencing was peripheral blood. These receptors were obtained from an elderly woman with acute or convalescent COVID-19. The CDR3 runs from the conserved cysteine through the conserved F or W. The order of the fields is clone size, D gene, J gene, V gene, CDR3 protein, CDR3 DNA. A D gene is named only where the DNA matches it firmly. Not all rows give a size; the values are once, few, many and, for expanded clones, a class.

clone size: NA; D gene: NA; J gene: TRBJ1-4; V gene: TRBV19; CDR3 protein: CASSLRGANEKLFF; CDR3 DNA: TGTGCCAGTAGTCTCCGGGGGGCTAATGAAAAACTGTTTTTT
clone size: NA; D gene: TRBD1; J gene: TRBJ1-1; V gene: TRBV2; CDR3 protein: CASSLQGATFF; CDR3 DNA: TGTGCCAGCAGTTTACAGGGGGCGACTTTCTTT
clone size: once; D gene: NA; J gene: TRBJ2-4; V gene: TRBV11-3; CDR3 protein: CASSLGGGGSPAKNIQYF; CDR3 DNA: TGTGCCAGCAGCTTAGGGGGGGGCGGCAGCCCAGCCAAAAACATTCAGTACTTC
clone size: NA; D gene: NA; J gene: TRBJ2-1; V gene: TRBV14; CDR3 protein: CASSQVSGSYNEQFF; CDR3 DNA: TGTGCCAGCAGCCAAGTGTCGGGGAGTTACAATGAGCAGTTCTTC
clone size: NA; D gene: NA; J gene: TRBJ1-1; V gene: TRBV19; CDR3 protein: CASSLTTGYTEAFF; CDR3 DNA: TGTGCCAGTAGTCTCACAACAGGGTACACTGAAGCTTTCTTT
clone size: NA; D gene: TRBD2; J gene: TRBJ2-1; V gene: TRBV19; CDR3 protein: CASRNRRLAGEDEQFF; CDR3 DNA: TGTGCCAGTAGAAATAGGCGACTAGCGGGGGAGGATGAGCAGTTCTTC
clone size: NA; D gene: TRBD1; J gene: TRBJ1-2; V gene: TRBV7-2; CDR3 protein: CASSLRGGDRSHGYTF; CDR3 DNA: TGTGCCAGCAGCTTAAGAGGGGGGGACAGGAGTCATGGCTACACCTTC
clone size: NA; D gene: TRBD2; J gene: TRBJ2-3; V gene: TRBV5-4; CDR3 protein: CASSLRLAGSTDTQYF; CDR3 DNA: TGTGCCAGCAGCTTGAGGCTAGCGGGGAGCACAGATACGCAGTATTTT
clone size: NA; D gene: NA; J gene: TRBJ2-7; V gene: TRBV29-1; CDR3 protein: CSVEEVATGEQYF; CDR3 DNA: TGCAGCGTTGAAGAGGTCGCGACAGGCGAGCAGTACTTC
clone size: NA; D gene: NA; J gene: TRBJ2-1; V gene: TRBV5-1; CDR3 protein: CASSSPRVDNEQFF; CDR3 DNA: TGCGCCAGCAGCTCCCCCAGGGTGGACAATGAGCAGTTCTTC